These 3 T cell receptor beta chains share one sample of origin, sequenced in a study of T-cell memory formation after mild COVID-19. In TCRdb, the 5' RACE reads were re-called with MiXCR into one record per CDR3 protein. The sample includes more than 350,000 distinct CDR3 sequences, approximately 15% of them seen just once. Specimen: PBMCs or a T cell subset sorted from them (not recorded which). These receptors originate from a man between 18 and 29 years old who had mild COVID-19 (a few samples of this study predate the infection). Cell type and time point are not known.

The J gene is TRBJ2-3, the V gene TRBV20-1, with 10 bases matching TRBD2. The germline CDR1 and CDR2 sequences are DFQATT and SNEGSKA (reference sequence). V lost 0 bases and J lost 5; bases outside the gene matches: 14. The CDR3 length is 18 residues. The CDR3 DNA follows: TGCAGTGCTAGAGATGAATATGTCGGACTAGCGGTGAGAGATACGCAGTATTTT. Its protein product is CSARDEYVGLAVRDTQYF.

This chain links TRBV20-1 with TRBJ2-3; D possibly corresponds to TRBD1 (5 bases). Germline CDR1 is DFQATT and CDR2 is SNEGSKA (reference sequence). Trimming shortened V by 6 bases and J by 8 bases, and 12 bases separated the two germline ends. The CDR3 has 11 residues. The CDR3 nucleotides read TGCAGTGCGCCAAAAAGGGGTACGCAGTATTTT. Encoded protein: CSAPKRGTQYF.

The chain combines TRBV24-1 with TRBJ2-3; D remains unclear. V lost 1 base, J lost 4 bases, and 8 bases lay in between. There are 14 residues in the CDR3. Per the germline V gene, CDR1 is KGHDR and CDR2 is SFDVKD. The CDR3 coding sequence is TGTGCCACCAGTGATTTCGGCCTCGCAGATACGCAGTATTTT. Its translation is CATSDFGLADTQYF.